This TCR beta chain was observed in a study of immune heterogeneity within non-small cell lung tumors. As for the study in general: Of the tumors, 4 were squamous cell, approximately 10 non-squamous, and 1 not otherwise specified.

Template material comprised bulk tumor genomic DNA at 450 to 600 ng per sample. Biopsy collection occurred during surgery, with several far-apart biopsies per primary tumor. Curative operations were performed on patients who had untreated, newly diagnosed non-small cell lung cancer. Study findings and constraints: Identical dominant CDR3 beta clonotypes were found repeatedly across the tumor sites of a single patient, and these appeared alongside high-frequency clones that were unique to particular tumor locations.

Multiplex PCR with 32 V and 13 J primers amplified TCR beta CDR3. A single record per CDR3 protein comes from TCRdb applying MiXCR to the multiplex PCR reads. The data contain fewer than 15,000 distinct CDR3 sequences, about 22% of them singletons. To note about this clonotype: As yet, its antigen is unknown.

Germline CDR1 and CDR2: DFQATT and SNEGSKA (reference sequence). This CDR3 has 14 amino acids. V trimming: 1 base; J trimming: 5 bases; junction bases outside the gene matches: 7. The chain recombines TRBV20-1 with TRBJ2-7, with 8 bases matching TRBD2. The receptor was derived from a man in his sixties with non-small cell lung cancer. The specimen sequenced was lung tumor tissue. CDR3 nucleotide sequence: TGCAGTGCTAGAGGACTAGCGATGGCAAACGAGCAGTACTTC. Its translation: CSARGLAMANEQYF.